This T cell receptor beta chain was observed in a study of cytomegalovirus exposure and HLA in healthy donors. Regarding the study as a whole: The likely origin of a cluster of highly shared sequence variants was a sequencing artifact.

It was with 60 Vbeta and 13 Jbeta primers that the PCR ran. Repertoires were generated with immunoSEQ multiplex PCR, while TCRdb's copy carries only in-frame clones and drops some. Of approximately 120,000 clones in the sample, around 80% were seen once. Of note for this clone: Its cognate antigen is unknown.

Trimming took off 0 bases at V and 4 bases at J, with 13 bases between the two ends. CDR1 and CDR2 from the germline V gene are GTSNPN and SVGIG (reference sequence). The CDR3 totals 15 residues. The rearrangement joins TRBV30 to TRBJ1-5; D gene ambiguous. Sequencing used PBMCs. This TCR was recovered from a young man in good health and CMV-seropositive. This chain's CDR3 is CAWSVRGGGNQPQHF. Written as DNA, the CDR3 is TGTGCCTGGAGTGTACGGGGAGGAGGTAATCAGCCCCAGCATTTT.